One and the same sample provided the 18 T cell receptor beta chains below, sequenced in a study of blood T cells in healthy people across ages. A second roughly 7 to 12 cycle PCR used barcoded and J-beta primers. TCRdb fed the 5' RACE reads into MiXCR, producing one record per CDR3 protein. Seen here are 950,000 to 1,200,000 distinct CDR3 sequences, 30% to 40% observed once, and the top ten hold around 14%. What was sequenced was blood. These receptor sequences come from a man in his late teens or twenties in good health.

This clonotype was recorded a few times. The chain uses TRBV7-9 and TRBJ1-2, with D possibly TRBD1 on 6 matching bases. This CDR3 is 16 amino acids long. CDR1 is SEHNR and CDR2 is FQNEAQ in the germline V gene (reference sequence). The V end lost 6 bases, the J end lost 3 bases, and 20 bases lay between the germline ends. CDR3 in amino acids: CASSRPRQDIDYGYTF. DNA for the CDR3: TGTGCCAGCAGTCGACCTAGACAGGACATCGACTATGGCTACACCTTC.

In regard to this clonotype: A far larger clone is only one base removed, so a read error is likely. V usage is TRBV7-2 and J usage is TRBJ1-2, with 7 nucleotides matching TRBD1. Germline V gene data show CDR1 as SGHTA and CDR2 as FQGNSA. The CDR3 is 12 amino acids. The CDR3 loop reads CANSRDSYGYTF. CDR3 nucleotide sequence: TGTGCCAACAGCCGGGACAGCTATGGCTACACCTTC.

This clonotype turned up a few times. The chain is built from TRBV10-3 and TRBJ2-1; 9 positions agree with TRBD2. The J segment lost 5 bases and the V segment lost 3 bases, leaving 8 bases of the junction unmatched. Per germline, CDR1 ENHRY and CDR2 SYGVKD. This CDR3 is 16 amino acids long. CDR3 loop: CAISDRGGGENNEQFF. The CDR3 coding sequence is TGTGCCATCAGTGACCGCGGGGGGGGCGAGAACAATGAGCAGTTCTTC.

This clonotype was counted only a few times. The chain couples TRBV5-1 to TRBJ1-2; 10 bases map to TRBD1. Trimming removed 4 bases from V and 8 bases from J; junction bases left unmatched: 5. This CDR3 is built from 13 residues. Germline-derived CDR1 and CDR2 are SGHRS and YFSETQ. The CDR3 DNA follows: TGCGCCAGCAGCGTGGGACAGGGGAAAGGCTACACCTTC. Amino acids: CASSVGQGKGYTF.

The chain couples TRBV20-1 to TRBJ2-3; 9 positions agree with TRBD2. The CDR3 is 15 amino acids. Germline assignment: CDR1 DFQATT and CDR2 SNEGSKA (reference sequence). With V trimmed by 1 base and J by 6 bases, 8 bases remained unmatched. The CDR3 region has the DNA TGCAGTGCTAGAGGGCTAGCGGGGACCTCGGATACGCAGTATTTT. Protein sequence: CSARGLAGTSDTQYF.

This clonotype was detected only a few times. The CDR3: CASRTGTGYNNEQFF. CDR3 nucleotides: TGTGCCAGCAGAACCGGGACAGGGTACAACAATGAGCAGTTCTTC. The chain is built from TRBV12-3 or TRBV12-4 and TRBJ2-1, with 9 bases matching TRBD1. V shed 6 bases and J 5 bases; nucleotides not matched to a gene: 8. The CDR3 totals 15 residues.

In this sample, this clonotype turned up a few times. The chain uses TRBV6-5 and TRBJ1-2; a possible D gene is TRBD1 (5 bases). Germline V CDR1 and CDR2: MNHEY, SVGAGI. V was cut by 6 bases and J by 7 bases, with 18 bases left in between. The CDR3 sequence is 14 residues long. The CDR3 reads CASSTIWAGLGYTF. The CDR3 bases are TGTGCCAGCAGCACAATCTGGGCAGGGCTTGGCTACACCTTC.

The chain uses TRBV29-1 and TRBJ2-5; D may be TRBD1 or TRBD2 (5 bases each). The J call may be incorrect, as the DNA end agrees better with TRBJ2-7. This CDR3 has 15 residues. The germline V gene has CDR1 SQVTM and CDR2 ANQGSEA. The CDR3 DNA sequence: TGCAGCGTTGCGGGACCCCCACGGGGACCCTTCGAGCAGTACTTC. Translating it yields CSVAGPPRGPFEQYF.

This clonotype has a handful of counts. This chain uses TRBV7-9 with TRBJ1-1, with 9 bases aligning to TRBD1. CDR1 is SEHNR and CDR2 is FQNEAQ in the germline V gene (reference sequence). Trimming removed 0 bases from V and 3 bases from J; junction bases left unmatched: 5. CDR3 length: 16 amino acids. CDR3 sequence: CASSLAPGQGYTEAFF. The CDR3 nucleotides read TGTGCCAGCAGCTTAGCTCCGGGACAGGGATACACTGAAGCTTTCTTT.

Only a few counts were recorded for this clonotype. The chain's CDR3 is CAISDPGSNQPQHF. In nucleotides, the CDR3 is TGTGCCATCAGTGATCCAGGGTCCAATCAGCCCCAGCATTTT. The chain joins TRBV10-3 to TRBJ1-5, with D perhaps matching TRBD1 (5 bases). V was clipped by 3 bases and J by 3 bases, with 9 bases between them. This CDR3 is built from 14 residues. The germline CDR1 and CDR2 sequences are ENHRY and SYGVKD.

Details on this clonotype: This sequence may be a read error, since a much larger clone differs from it by one base. The rearrangement joins TRBV7-8 to TRBJ2-5; D assignment may be TRBD1 or TRBD2 (6 bases each). The CDR3 has 15 amino acids. In germline, CDR1 is SGHVS, CDR2 FQNEAQ. With 3 bases removed from V and 10 bases from J, the gap between germline ends came to 21 bases. CDR3 DNA sequence: TGTGCCAGCAGCTTTGGGGGGCCTTCCTACAATGACCAGTACTTC. Translated: CASSFGGPSYNDQYF.

This clonotype showed up just a few times. The chain carries TRBV12-5 and TRBJ2-5, with a weak D call TRBD2 (6 bases). CDR1 is LGHNT, CDR2 FRNRAP, per germline. Between the trimmed V and J ends, which lost 3 bases and 2 bases, there was a span of 19 bases. The CDR3 length is 17 residues. CDR3 residues: CASGFISRGTVQETQYF. In nucleotides, the CDR3 is TGTGCTAGTGGTTTTATAAGTCGCGGGACCGTACAAGAGACCCAGTACTTC.

This chain uses TRBV20-1 with TRBJ2-5, with 8 bases lining up with TRBD1. Judging by the DNA end, TRBJ2-7 fits better; the J call may be wrong. Germline V gives CDR1 DFQATT, CDR2 SNEGSKA (reference sequence). The CDR3 runs 13 residues. The chain's CDR3 is CSVLGQGVYEQYF. CDR3 nucleotides: TGCAGTGTTCTAGGACAGGGCGTCTACGAGCAGTACTTC.

The chain recombines TRBV7-2 with TRBJ2-5, with TRBD2 as a possible D gene (6 bases). V shed 1 base and J shed 7 bases, with 13 bases lying between them. The CDR3 is 14 amino acids. Germline CDR1 is SGHTA and CDR2 is FQGNSA. In nucleotides, the CDR3 is TGTGCCAGCAGCTTAGAACTAGCTGCGGGGACCCAGTACTTC. Translated, it gives CASSLELAAGTQYF.

The genes are TRBV25-1 and TRBJ2-1, with 10 bases identical to TRBD2. The ends lost 2 bases at V and 4 bases at J; junction bases unmatched: 5. Germline CDR1 MGHDK, CDR2 SYGVNS. The CDR3 contains 16 residues. CDR3 sequence reads: CASSESLAGEYNEQFF. DNA of the CDR3: TGTGCCAGCAGTGAAAGTCTAGCGGGGGAGTACAATGAGCAGTTCTTC.

This clonotype has more than one count but fewer than ten. The chain is built from TRBV27 and TRBJ2-1, with a weak D call TRBD2 (7 bases). Trimming took off 6 bases at V and 0 bases at J, with 21 bases between the two ends. Germline CDR1 MNHEY, CDR2 SMNVEV (reference sequence). The CDR3 contains 18 residues. CDR3 nucleotides: TGTGCCAGCAGAGGGGTATGGCGGGGGCCGAGCTCCTACAATGAGCAGTTCTTC. It yields the protein CASRGVWRGPSSYNEQFF.

There are a few counts of this clonotype. V and J are TRBV5-6 and TRBJ2-7; tentative D call: TRBD1 (6 bases). V lost 3 bases, J lost 0 bases, and 13 bases lay in between. Germline V gene lookup returns CDR1 SGHDT and CDR2 YYEEEE. The CDR3 is made up of 15 amino acids. The CDR3 is CASSSRGSSSYEQYF. In nucleotides, the CDR3 is TGTGCCAGCAGCTCGAGGGGGTCCAGCTCCTACGAGCAGTACTTC. The full variable domain, completed using reference TRBV5-6 and TRBJ2-7, is DAGVTQSPTHLIKTRGQQVTLRCSPKSGHDTVSWYQQALGQGPQFIFQYYEEEERQRGNFPDRFSGHQFPNYSSELNVNALLLGDSALYLCASSSRGSSSYEQYFGPGTRLTVT.

This clonotype has just a few counts. V is TRBV11-2 and J is TRBJ1-2; D may be TRBD1 (5 bases). Germline loops: CDR1 SGHAT, CDR2 FQNNGV. V dropped 1 base and J dropped 6 bases, with 15 bases sitting between them. The CDR3 covers 15 residues. The CDR3 here is CASSLATASRDGYTF. The CDR3 DNA follows: TGTGCCAGCAGCTTAGCGACAGCTAGTAGGGATGGCTACACCTTC.